The present TCR beta chain was sequenced within a study of blood T cells in healthy people across ages. The overall study: There was about one barcoded beta molecule captured by template switching per two T cells.

Notes on the study in general: Both higher diversity and more naive CD4+ cells marked long-lived donors when set against aged donors.

Every sample yielded at least 6.5 million isolated PBMCs. About this clonotype itself: Its antigen is unidentified. One end of the junction does not line up with germline, which may come from a read error.

The authors ran a second PCR of about 7 to 11 cycles using a sample-barcoded 5' primer and a J-beta primer mix. TCRdb re-called the 5' RACE reads through MiXCR, storing one row per CDR3 protein. The sample has over 1.5 million distinct CDR3 sequences; roughly 49% are singletons. This CDR3 contains 15 residues. Germline V gives CDR1 SGHRS, CDR2 YFSETQ. The sequence was collected from a woman aged 40 to 50 in good health. Source material: blood. The chain is built from TRBV5-1 and TRBJ2-7; D is undetermined. CDR3 in DNA: TGCGTCAGCAGCTTGGGCATTCAGGCTGCCTACGAGCAGTACTTC. Translating gives CVSSLGIQAAYEQYF.